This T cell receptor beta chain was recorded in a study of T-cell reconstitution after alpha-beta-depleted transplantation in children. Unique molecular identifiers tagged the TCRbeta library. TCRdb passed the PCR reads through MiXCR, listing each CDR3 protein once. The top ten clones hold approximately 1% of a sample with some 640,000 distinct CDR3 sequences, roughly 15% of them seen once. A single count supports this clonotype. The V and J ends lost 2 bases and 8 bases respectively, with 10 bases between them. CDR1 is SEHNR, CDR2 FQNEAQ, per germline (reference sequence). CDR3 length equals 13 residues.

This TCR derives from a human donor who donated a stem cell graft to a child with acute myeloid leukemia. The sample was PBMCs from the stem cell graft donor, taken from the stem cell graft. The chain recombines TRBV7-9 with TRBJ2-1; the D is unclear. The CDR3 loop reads CASSLNRYHEQFF. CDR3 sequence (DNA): TGTGCCAGCAGCTTAAATCGGTACCATGAGCAGTTCTTC. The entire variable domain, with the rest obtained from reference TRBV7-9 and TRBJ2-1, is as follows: DTGVSQNPRHKITKRGQNVTFRCDPISEHNRLYWYRQTLGQGPEFLTYFQNEAQLEKSRLLSDRFSAERPKGSFSTLEIQRTEQGDSAMYLCASSLNRYHEQFFGPGTRLTVL.